Here is one T cell receptor (beta chain) with its context. The sample is drawn from a study of blood T cell repertoires in COVID-19. Overall study context: Acute and convalescent COVID-19 specimens originated in the United States, Italy and Spain. T cells, B-cell-depleted T cells, or PBMCs provided the cDNA or gDNA that served as material.

Assay used: immunoSEQ multiplex PCR; TCRdb lists only in-frame clones, some missing. Among about 300,000 clones listed, about 90% were seen once. Trimming stripped 3 bases from V and 6 bases from J, with 11 bases between. CDR1 and CDR2 (germline): SNHLY, FYNNEI. This CDR3 region has 13 residues. Grouping used clinical history reported by participants in a survey and questionnaire. Contact with a PCR-confirmed or clinician-diagnosed COVID-19 case occurred within 2 weeks of entry. The chain combines TRBV2 with TRBJ1-1; TRBD1 is a possible D gene (6 bases). Sequencing was performed on PBMCs or T cells enriched from blood (not recorded which). This clonotype originated in a woman between 50 and 59 years old who had been exposed to COVID-19. The CDR3 nucleotides read TGTGCCAGCAGTGACAGGGGTCCTTCTGAAGCTTTCTTT. This codes for CASSDRGPSEAFF. The variable domain in full, with the rest retrieved from reference TRBV2 and TRBJ1-1, is EPEVTQTPSHQVTQMGQEVILRCVPISNHLYFYWYRQILGQKVEFLVSFYNNEISEKSEIFDDQFSVERPDGSNFTLKIRSTKLEDSAMYFCASSDRGPSEAFFGQGTRLTVV.